These 13 T cell receptor beta chains were sequenced from one sample in a study of shared clonotypes between healthy human individuals. Some clones are missing from TCRdb's copy, which holds only in-frame ones; the method was immunoSEQ multiplex PCR. The table lists more than 2 million clones, 85% to 95% of them singletons, with around 0.13% in the top ten. Sequenced input: naive CD4+ T cells sorted from blood. Subset defined: CD45RA+ positively selected. These receptors all come from a man younger than 35 in good health.

This clone appeared a single time. The chain carries TRBV15 and TRBJ2-3; 11 bases agree with TRBD1. The CDR3 has 16 amino acids. CDR1 and CDR2 from the germline V gene are LNHNV and YYDKDF (reference sequence). With V trimmed by 3 bases and J by 1 base, 3 bases remained unmatched. DNA for the CDR3: TGTGCCACCAGCAGGGGACAGGGGGGAGGCACAGATACGCAGTATTTT. It codes for CATSRGQGGGTDTQYF.

Concerning this clone: A much larger clone sits a single nucleotide away, making a read error possible. This chain uses TRBV11-1 with TRBJ2-6, with a possible D match to TRBD2 (6 bases). Trimming cost V 4 bases and J 0 bases, with 16 bases left between them. CDR1 and CDR2 from the germline V gene are SGHAT and FQDESV (reference sequence). The CDR3 is made up of 18 amino acids. The CDR3 DNA is TGTGCCAGCAGCTCCGACCGGGGGACTTCCTCTGGGGCCAACGTCCTGACTTTC. As protein: CASSSDRGTSSGANVLTF. Filled out from reference TRBV11-1 and TRBJ2-6, the complete variable domain reads EAEVAQSPRYKITEKSQAVAFWCDPISGHATLYWYRQILGQGPELLVQFQDESVVDDSQLPKDRFSAERLKGVDSTLKIQPAELGDSAMYLCASSSDRGTSSGANVLTFGAGSRLTVL.

The rearrangement uses TRBV6-5 and TRBJ1-3, with a possible D match to TRBD1 (5 bases). V gave up 3 bases and J gave up 2 bases, with 11 bases separating them. Germline CDR1 MNHEY, CDR2 SVGAGI. This CDR3 spans 15 amino acids. The CDR3 region has the DNA TGTGCCAGCAGTTATGATAGGGGAGCTGGAAACACCATATATTTT. Translating it yields CASSYDRGAGNTIYF.

This clone showed up just once. V usage is TRBV30 and J usage is TRBJ2-7, with 8 bases identical to TRBD1. V lost 3 bases and J lost 0; bases outside the gene matches: 10. This CDR3 has 16 residues. Per germline, CDR1 GTSNPN and CDR2 SVGIG (reference sequence). CDR3 in amino acids: CAWSEMTGANSYEQYF. For the CDR3, the DNA is TGTGCCTGGAGCGAAATGACAGGGGCGAACTCCTACGAGCAGTACTTC.

The chain couples TRBV29-1 to TRBJ2-1, with D possibly matching TRBD2 (6 bases). Germline V gene data show CDR1 as SQVTM and CDR2 as ANQGSEA. V was trimmed by 4 bases and J by 3 bases, leaving 16 bases between them. The CDR3 runs to 15 residues. The CDR3: CSVVSGLAIYNEQFF. The CDR3 bases are TGCAGCGTTGTTAGCGGCCTAGCGATCTACAATGAGCAGTTCTTC.

This clone has a single count. The chain uses TRBV4-1 and TRBJ1-5; D gene uncertain. V lost 0 bases and J lost 0, with 9 bases in between. The CDR3 length is 16 residues. Germline V CDR1 and CDR2: MGHRA, YSYEKL. For the CDR3, the DNA is TGCGCCAGCAGCCAAGATATCGACTATAGCAATCAGCCCCAGCATTTT. Its translation: CASSQDIDYSNQPQHF.

The V gene is TRBV5-4, the J gene TRBJ2-5; no reliable D call. The CDR3 sequence is 14 residues long. Between the trimmed V and J ends, which lost 4 bases and 5 bases, there was a span of 15 bases. Germline V gene data show CDR1 as SGHNT and CDR2 as YYREEE (reference sequence). The CDR3 DNA is TGTGCCAGCAGCAATCAACACAGCGAGGAGACCCAGTACTTC. This sequence encodes CASSNQHSEETQYF.

The chain uses TRBV6-6 and TRBJ1-6; TRBD1 agrees at 7 bases. J gave up 7 bases and V 5 bases, and 11 bases lay outside the gene matches. The CDR3 runs to 16 residues. Germline CDR1 is MNHNY and CDR2 is SVGAGI (reference sequence). This CDR3 reads CASSHYGYRGNSPLHF. CDR3 sequence (DNA): TGTGCCAGCAGTCATTACGGCTACAGGGGAAATTCACCCCTCCACTTT.

V usage is TRBV15 and J usage is TRBJ1-2; maybe TRBD1 (5 bases). This CDR3 is built from 15 residues. Germline lookup yields CDR1 LNHNV and CDR2 YYDKDF (reference sequence). The V end was cut by 1 base, the J end by 4 bases, with 13 bases between. As DNA, the CDR3 is TGTGCCACCAGCAGAGGAGGGGAGGAGAGCTATGGCTACACCTTC. Protein sequence: CATSRGGEESYGYTF.

This sequence joins TRBV18 and TRBJ1-2; 10 bases match TRBD1. The CDR3 spans 15 residues. Germline values: CDR1 KGHSH, CDR2 LQKENI. With 3 bases clipped from V and 4 bases from J, the junction kept 5 bases outside the gene matches. The CDR3 reads CASSPGTGEAYGYTF. DNA for the CDR3: TGTGCCAGCTCACCGGGGACAGGGGAGGCCTATGGCTACACCTTC.

The chain combines TRBV7-9 with TRBJ1-2, with 10 bases lining up with TRBD1. V trimming: 5 bases; J trimming: 7 bases; junction bases outside the gene matches: 13. The germline gives CDR1 SEHNR, CDR2 FQNEAQ (reference sequence). The CDR3 is made up of 16 amino acids. In nucleotides, the CDR3 is TGTGCCAGCAGCCTAGGGTCGGGACAGGGGAACGGTGGCTACACCTTC. Residues: CASSLGSGQGNGGYTF.

The CDR3 coding sequence is TGTGCCAGCTCACCGGCCCAGGAAGCCTACGAGCAGTACTTC. This codes for CASSPAQEAYEQYF. The rearrangement joins TRBV18 to TRBJ2-7; D uncertain. Per the germline V gene, CDR1 is KGHSH and CDR2 is LQKENI. V was clipped by 3 bases and J by 2 bases, with 11 bases between them. This CDR3 has 14 amino acids.

On this clone itself: The same CDR3 also results from other DNA sequences found in this sample. The rearrangement joins TRBV5-1 to TRBJ1-1; 8 bases line up with TRBD1. CDR1 is SGHRS, CDR2 YFSETQ, per germline. V was clipped by 4 bases and J by 4 bases; unmatched bases: 6. This CDR3 region has 14 residues. CDR3 in amino acids: CASSLTGDGTEAFF. The DNA for the CDR3 is TGCGCCAGCAGCCTGACAGGGGATGGCACTGAAGCTTTCTTT.